This TCR beta chain comes out of a study of shared clonotypes between healthy human individuals. V lost 0 bases and J 1 base, leaving 11 bases between the germline ends. Germline CDR1 SGDLS, CDR2 YYNGEE. The CDR3 loop spans 15 amino acids. Whole-study findings and limits: A handful of donors shared approximately 5% of their naive CD4 clonotypes.

Some clones are missing from TCRdb's copy, which holds only in-frame ones; the method was immunoSEQ multiplex PCR. This table has 660,000 or so clones, approximately 96% appearing once. CD45RO-negative cells were positively selected for CCR7, leaving out terminally differentiated effector memory CD45RA+ cells. Donors comprised only Caucasian adults living in Nashville, Tennessee. Regarding this clone: Its antigen is not known.

This TCR was recovered from a woman aged 30 to 39 in good health. V is TRBV9 and J is TRBJ2-7; D gene ambiguous. Input material: naive CD8+ T cells sorted from blood. CDR3 DNA sequence: TGTGCCAGCAGCGTAGGTCTGGGCGCATCCTACGAGCAGTACTTC. Amino acid sequence: CASSVGLGASYEQYF.